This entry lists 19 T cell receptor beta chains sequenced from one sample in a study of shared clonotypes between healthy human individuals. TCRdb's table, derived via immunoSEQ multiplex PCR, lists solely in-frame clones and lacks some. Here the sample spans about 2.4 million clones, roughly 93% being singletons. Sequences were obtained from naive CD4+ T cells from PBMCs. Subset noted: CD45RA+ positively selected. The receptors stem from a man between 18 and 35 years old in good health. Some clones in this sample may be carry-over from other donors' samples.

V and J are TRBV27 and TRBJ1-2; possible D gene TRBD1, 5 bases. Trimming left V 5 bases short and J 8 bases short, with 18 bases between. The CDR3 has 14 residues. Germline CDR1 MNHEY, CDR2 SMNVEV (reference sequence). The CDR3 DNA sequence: TGTGCCAGCAGTCGCTTCGTCGGGGGTAACGGCTACACCTTC. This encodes CASSRFVGGNGYTF.

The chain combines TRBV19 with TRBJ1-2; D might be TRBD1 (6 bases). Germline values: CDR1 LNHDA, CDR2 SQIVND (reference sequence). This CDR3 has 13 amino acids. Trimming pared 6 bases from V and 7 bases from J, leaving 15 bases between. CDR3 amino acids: CASSITGRVGYTF. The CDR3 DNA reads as TGTGCCAGTAGCATCACAGGGCGGGTTGGCTACACCTTC.

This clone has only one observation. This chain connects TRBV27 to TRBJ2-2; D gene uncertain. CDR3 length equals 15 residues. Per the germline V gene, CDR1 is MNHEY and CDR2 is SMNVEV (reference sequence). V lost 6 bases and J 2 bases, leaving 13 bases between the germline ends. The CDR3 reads CASRRIPANTGELFF. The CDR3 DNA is TGTGCCAGCAGGCGGATACCGGCCAACACCGGGGAGCTGTTTTTT.

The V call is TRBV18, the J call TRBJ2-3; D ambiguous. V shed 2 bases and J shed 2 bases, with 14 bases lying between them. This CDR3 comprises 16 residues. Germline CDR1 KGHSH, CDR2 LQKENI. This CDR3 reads CASSPGWSADTDTQYF. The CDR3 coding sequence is TGTGCCAGCTCACCAGGTTGGTCAGCCGACACAGATACGCAGTATTTT. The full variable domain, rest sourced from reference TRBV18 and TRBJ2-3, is NAGVMQNPRHLVRRRGQEARLRCSPMKGHSHVYWYRQLPEEGLKFMVYLQKENIIDESGMPKERFSAEFPKEGPSILRIQQVVRGDSAAYFCASSPGWSADTDTQYFGPGTRLTVL.

Here the CDR3 reads CASSYSNRGREKLFF. CDR3 nucleotide sequence: TGTGCCAGCAGTTACTCGAACAGGGGGCGAGAAAAACTGTTTTTT. The chain links TRBV6-5 to TRBJ1-4; 9 nucleotides line up with TRBD1. V dropped 0 bases and J dropped 8; count of bases not matched to a gene: 4. CDR3 length: 15 residues. From germline, CDR1 is MNHEY and CDR2 SVGAGI.

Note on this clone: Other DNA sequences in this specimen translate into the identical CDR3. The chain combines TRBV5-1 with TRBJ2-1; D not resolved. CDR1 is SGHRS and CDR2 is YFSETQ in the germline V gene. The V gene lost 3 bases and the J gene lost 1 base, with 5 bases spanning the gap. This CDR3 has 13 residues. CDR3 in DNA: TGCGCCAGCAGCTCCGGGTCCTACAATGAGCAGTTCTTC. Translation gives CASSSGSYNEQFF. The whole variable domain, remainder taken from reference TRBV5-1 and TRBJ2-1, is KAGVTQTPRYLIKTRGQQVTLSCSPISGHRSVSWYQQTPGQGLQFLFEYFSETQRNKGNFPGRFSGRQFSNSRSEMNVSTLELGDSALYLCASSSGSYNEQFFGPGTRLTVL.

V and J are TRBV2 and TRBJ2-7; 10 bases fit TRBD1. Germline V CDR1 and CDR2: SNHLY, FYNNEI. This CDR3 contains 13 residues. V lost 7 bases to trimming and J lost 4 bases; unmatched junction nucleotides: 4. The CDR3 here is CASTRDRGYEQYF. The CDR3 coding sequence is TGTGCCAGCACCCGGGACAGGGGTTACGAGCAGTACTTC.

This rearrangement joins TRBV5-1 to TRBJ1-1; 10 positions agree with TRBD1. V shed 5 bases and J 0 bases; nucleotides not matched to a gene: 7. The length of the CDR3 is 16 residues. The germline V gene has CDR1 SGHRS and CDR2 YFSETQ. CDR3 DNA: TGCGCCAGCAGGTCCGGGACAGGGGATTTGAACACTGAAGCTTTCTTT. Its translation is CASRSGTGDLNTEAFF.

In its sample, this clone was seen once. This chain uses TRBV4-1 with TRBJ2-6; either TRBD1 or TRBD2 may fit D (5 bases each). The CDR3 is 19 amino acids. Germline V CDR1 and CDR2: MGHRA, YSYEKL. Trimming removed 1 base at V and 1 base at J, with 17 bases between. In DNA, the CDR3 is TGCGCCAGCAGCCAAGTGGCGATGGGGGTAAGGTCTGGGGCCAACGTCCTGACTTTC. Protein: CASSQVAMGVRSGANVLTF.

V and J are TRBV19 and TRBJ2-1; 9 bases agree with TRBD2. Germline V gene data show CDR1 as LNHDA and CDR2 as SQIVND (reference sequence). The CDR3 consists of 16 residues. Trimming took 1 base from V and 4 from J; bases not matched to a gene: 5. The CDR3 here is CASSIASSGAYNEQFF. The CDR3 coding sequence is TGTGCCAGTAGTATAGCTTCTAGCGGGGCGTACAATGAGCAGTTCTTC.

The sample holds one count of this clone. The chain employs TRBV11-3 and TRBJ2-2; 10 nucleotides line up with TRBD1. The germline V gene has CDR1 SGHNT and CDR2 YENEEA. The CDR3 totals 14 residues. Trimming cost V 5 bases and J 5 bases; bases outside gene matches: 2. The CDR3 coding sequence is TGTGCCAGCAGCCCGGACAGGGGGACCGGGGAGCTGTTTTTT. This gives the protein CASSPDRGTGELFF.

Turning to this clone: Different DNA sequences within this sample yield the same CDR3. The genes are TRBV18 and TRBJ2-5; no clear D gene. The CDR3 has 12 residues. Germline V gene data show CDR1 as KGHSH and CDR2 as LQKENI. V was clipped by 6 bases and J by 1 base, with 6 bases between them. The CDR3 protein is CASSPSQETQYF. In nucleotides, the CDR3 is TGTGCCAGCTCCCCATCCCAAGAGACCCAGTACTTC. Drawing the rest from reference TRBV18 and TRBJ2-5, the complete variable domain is NAGVMQNPRHLVRRRGQEARLRCSPMKGHSHVYWYRQLPEEGLKFMVYLQKENIIDESGMPKERFSAEFPKEGPSILRIQQVVRGDSAAYFCASSPSQETQYFGPGTRLLVL.

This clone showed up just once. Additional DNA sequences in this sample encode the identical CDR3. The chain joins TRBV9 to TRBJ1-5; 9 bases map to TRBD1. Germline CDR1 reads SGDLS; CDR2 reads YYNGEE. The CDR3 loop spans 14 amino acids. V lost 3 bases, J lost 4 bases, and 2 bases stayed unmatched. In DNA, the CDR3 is TGTGCCAGCAGCGCGACAGGGGGAAATCAGCCCCAGCATTTT. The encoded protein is CASSATGGNQPQHF.

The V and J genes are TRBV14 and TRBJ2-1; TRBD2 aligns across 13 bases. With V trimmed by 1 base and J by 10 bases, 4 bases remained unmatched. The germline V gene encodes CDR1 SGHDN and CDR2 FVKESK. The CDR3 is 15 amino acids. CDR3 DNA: TGTGCCAGCAGCCAAGGCGGACTAGCGGGAGTCGAGCAGTTCTTC. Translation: CASSQGGLAGVEQFF.

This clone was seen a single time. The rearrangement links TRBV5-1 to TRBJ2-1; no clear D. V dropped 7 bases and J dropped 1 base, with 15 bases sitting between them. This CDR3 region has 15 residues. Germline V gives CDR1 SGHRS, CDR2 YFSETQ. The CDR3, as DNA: TGCGCCAGCTCCCCCTTAGGAGTTTCCTACAATGAGCAGTTCTTC. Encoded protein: CASSPLGVSYNEQFF.

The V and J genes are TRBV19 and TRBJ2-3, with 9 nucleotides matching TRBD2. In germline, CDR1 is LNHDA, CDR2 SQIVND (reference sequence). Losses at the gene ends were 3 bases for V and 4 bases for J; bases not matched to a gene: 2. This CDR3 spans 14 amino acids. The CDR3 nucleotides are TGTGCCAGTAGTATTGGCGGGAGGGCAGATACGCAGTATTTT. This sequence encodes CASSIGGRADTQYF.

The CDR3 DNA reads as TGTGCCAGCAGTGAACGGGTTAGTGGCTACACCTTC. This gives the protein CASSERVSGYTF. The rearrangement uses TRBV2 and TRBJ1-2; D ambiguous. CDR3 size: 12 residues. V lost 2 bases and J 7 bases, leaving 8 bases between the germline ends. Germline lookup yields CDR1 SNHLY and CDR2 FYNNEI.

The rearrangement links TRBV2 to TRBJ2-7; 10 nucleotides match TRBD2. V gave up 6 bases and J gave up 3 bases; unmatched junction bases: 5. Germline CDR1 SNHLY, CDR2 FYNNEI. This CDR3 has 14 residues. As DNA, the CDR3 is TGTGCCAGCAGGAGACTAGCGGGCCGCTACGAGCAGTACTTC. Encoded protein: CASRRLAGRYEQYF.

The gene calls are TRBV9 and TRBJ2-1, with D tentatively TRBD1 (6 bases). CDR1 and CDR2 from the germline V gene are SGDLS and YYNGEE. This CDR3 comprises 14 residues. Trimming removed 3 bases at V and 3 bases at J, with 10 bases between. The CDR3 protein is CASSDLQGYNEQFF. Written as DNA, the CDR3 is TGTGCCAGCAGCGATTTACAGGGCTACAATGAGCAGTTCTTC.